These 29 T cell receptor beta chains were sequenced from one sample in a study of beta chain features in type 1 diabetes. All of the isolated RNA was reverse transcribed, so expressed TCRB transcripts were sequenced. Clones were read by immunoSEQ multiplex PCR, and TCRdb kept only the in-frame ones, dropping some. In the table there are 350,000 to 450,000 clones, roughly 14% of which are singletons. The sequencing input was naive CD4+ T cells from blood. These receptors were obtained from a man aged 25-45 years in good health.

This clone was observed a few times. The chain carries TRBV7-2 and TRBJ1-4; the match to TRBD1 covers 7 bases. This CDR3 region has 13 residues. Germline V gene data show CDR1 as SGHTA and CDR2 as FQGNSA. V lost 2 bases and J lost 14; bases outside the gene matches: 8. The CDR3 is CASSLTGDSGLFF. In DNA form, the CDR3 reads TGTGCCAGCAGCTTAACCGGGGACAGCGGGCTGTTTTTT.

The chain uses TRBV27 and TRBJ2-7, with D tentatively TRBD1 or TRBD2 (5 bases each). Per the germline V gene, CDR1 is MNHEY and CDR2 is SMNVEV (reference sequence). V was shortened by 5 bases and J by 6 bases, with 17 bases between the two germline ends. The CDR3 covers 14 residues. CDR3 sequence (DNA): TGTGCCAGCAGTCTCGGACCTCCGGGGCGCGAGCAGTACGTC. It codes for CASSLGPPGREQYV.

The rearrangement uses TRBV29-1 and TRBJ1-1, with D unclear. Trimming left V 6 bases short and J 0 bases short, with 11 bases between. The CDR3 spans 13 residues. Germline V gene sequence: CDR1 SQVTM, CDR2 ANQGSEA. The CDR3 region is CSVSQWMNTEAFF. The CDR3 coding sequence is TGCAGCGTATCACAGTGGATGAACACTGAAGCTTTCTTT.

This clone was found a few times. The rearrangement links TRBV29-1 to TRBJ1-1; D not resolved. Germline V CDR1 and CDR2: SQVTM, ANQGSEA. V dropped 3 bases and J dropped 11 bases, with 16 bases sitting between them. The length of the CDR3 is 12 residues. The CDR3 region is CSVDLGSQSAFF. CDR3 DNA: TGCAGCGTTGATTTAGGTAGTCAATCGGCTTTCTTT.

This chain joins TRBV30 and TRBJ2-3; D ambiguous. Germline CDR1 GTSNPN, CDR2 SVGIG (reference sequence). Trimming shortened V by 5 bases and J by 6 bases, and 9 bases separated the two germline ends. The CDR3 is 11 amino acids. CDR3 region: CAWETLDTQYF. The CDR3 DNA reads as TGTGCCTGGGAGACGCTGGATACGCAGTATTTT.

This sequence joins TRBV29-1 and TRBJ2-7; TRBD1 might be the D (6 bases). V was trimmed by 7 bases and J by 3 bases, leaving 13 bases between them. The CDR3 sequence is 12 residues long. CDR1 and CDR2 (germline): SQVTM, ANQGSEA. CDR3 in amino acids: CSGRDNYYEQYF. DNA of the CDR3: TGCAGCGGCCGGGACAATTACTACGAGCAGTACTTC.

The chain uses TRBV18 and TRBJ2-5, with D perhaps matching TRBD1 (6 bases). V gave up 3 bases and J gave up 4 bases, with 18 bases separating them. The CDR3 has 16 amino acids. Germline CDR1 reads KGHSH; CDR2 reads LQKENI. The CDR3 sequence is CASSPLVGGFRETQYF. The CDR3 DNA follows: TGTGCCAGCTCACCTCTGGTTGGGGGCTTTCGAGAGACCCAGTACTTC.

This clone was recorded a few times. Other DNA sequences from this sample encode an identical CDR3 as well. The rearrangement links TRBV6-6 to TRBJ2-7, with no clear D. Germline CDR1 MNHNY, CDR2 SVGAGI (reference sequence). The V end lost 1 base, the J end lost 3 bases, and 7 bases lay between the germline ends. This CDR3 is built from 13 residues. In nucleotides, the CDR3 is TGTGCCAGCAGTTACTTATCCGGCTACGAGCAGTACGTC. Its protein is CASSYLSGYEQYV.

The rearrangement uses TRBV4-2 and TRBJ2-3; 7 bases are a match to TRBD1. The V gene's germline CDR1 is LGHNA and CDR2 YNFKEQ. The trim removed 1 base at V and 2 bases at J, leaving 9 bases unmatched. This CDR3 is built from 17 residues. The CDR3 protein is CASSQAQGVLDTDTQYF. Here the CDR3 DNA reads TGTGCCAGCAGCCAAGCTCAGGGGGTTCTTGACACAGATACGCAGTATTTT.

This clone was observed a handful of times. The same CDR3 arises from other DNA sequences in this sample as well. The chain links TRBV2 to TRBJ2-3; 9 nucleotides align to TRBD2. Germline assignment: CDR1 SNHLY and CDR2 FYNNEI. The CDR3 totals 14 residues. V trimming: 4 bases; J trimming: 3 bases; junction bases outside the gene matches: 2. The CDR3 sequence: CASSALAGTDTQYF. CDR3 nucleotide sequence: TGTGCCAGCAGTGCTCTAGCGGGAACAGATACGCAGTATTTT.

The V and J genes are TRBV14 and TRBJ2-5, with a tentative D call TRBD1 (5 bases). This CDR3 has 16 amino acids. V lost 0 bases and J lost 3, with 14 bases in between. Germline CDR1 SGHDN, CDR2 FVKESK. Here the CDR3 reads CASSQDASWGKETQYF. As DNA, the CDR3 is TGTGCCAGCAGCCAAGATGCGTCCTGGGGCAAAGAGACCCAGTACTTC. Full variable domain (outside the CDR3, taken from reference TRBV14 and TRBJ2-5): EAGVTQFPSHSVIEKGQTVTLRCDPISGHDNLYWYRRVMGKEIKFLLHFVKESKQDESGMPNNRFLAERTGGTYSTLKVQPAELEDSGVYFCASSQDASWGKETQYFGPGTRLLVL.

This clone was observed a handful of times. The chain links TRBV5-6 to TRBJ1-4; D is unclear. This CDR3 is 13 amino acids long. Between the trimmed V and J ends, which lost 0 bases and 5 bases, there was a span of 5 bases. CDR1 and CDR2 (germline): SGHDT, YYEEEE. The chain's CDR3 is CASSLGQNEKLFF. CDR3 nucleotides: TGTGCCAGCAGCTTGGGGCAGAATGAAAAACTGTTTTTT. Looking up the rest from reference TRBV5-6 and TRBJ1-4 gives the full variable domain: DAGVTQSPTHLIKTRGQQVTLRCSPKSGHDTVSWYQQALGQGPQFIFQYYEEEERQRGNFPDRFSGHQFPNYSSELNVNALLLGDSALYLCASSLGQNEKLFFGSGTQLSVL.

This clone has more than one count but fewer than ten. This sequence joins TRBV5-6 and TRBJ2-1; D is tentatively TRBD1 or TRBD2 (5 bases each). CDR3 length: 14 residues. V gave up 3 bases and J gave up 7 bases, with 14 bases separating them. The germline V gene encodes CDR1 SGHDT and CDR2 YYEEEE. For the CDR3, the DNA is TGTGCCAGCAGCTCCACCGGGACCAGGAATGAGCAGTTCTTC. Translation gives CASSSTGTRNEQFF.

This clone showed up just a few times. The chain combines TRBV29-1 with TRBJ1-2; D is undetermined. This CDR3 region has 13 residues. The ends were cut back, 8 bases at V and 4 bases at J, with 17 bases in the middle. Germline V gene lookup returns CDR1 SQVTM and CDR2 ANQGSEA. The chain's CDR3 is CSTGLMRGYGYTF. In DNA form, the CDR3 reads TGCAGCACGGGCCTTATGAGAGGCTATGGCTACACCTTC.

This clone was recorded a few times. The V call is TRBV29-1, the J call TRBJ1-1, with TRBD1 identical over 7 bases. This CDR3 contains 13 residues. CDR1 is SQVTM, CDR2 ANQGSEA, per germline. Germline trimming cut 6 bases from V and 5 bases from J; bases unmatched to any gene: 9. CDR3: CSVGDRGRTEAFF. CDR3 coding DNA: TGCAGCGTGGGGGACAGAGGGAGGACTGAAGCTTTCTTT.

Only a few counts were recorded for this clone. The gene calls are TRBV25-1 and TRBJ2-4, with 11 nucleotides matching TRBD2. CDR3 length: 15 residues. CDR1 MGHDK and CDR2 SYGVNS come from the germline V gene. The ends lost 3 bases at V and 8 bases at J; junction bases unmatched: 6. This CDR3 reads CASSDTSGSSDIQYF. As DNA, the CDR3 is TGTGCCAGCAGTGATACTAGCGGGAGTAGTGACATTCAGTACTTC.

The rearrangement joins TRBV7-2 to TRBJ1-5, with D tentatively TRBD1 (6 bases). The germline CDR1 and CDR2 sequences are SGHTA and FQGNSA. This CDR3 comprises 14 residues. The V gene lost 2 bases and the J gene lost 7 bases, with 12 bases spanning the gap. CDR3 bases: TGTGCCAGCAGCTTAAAAGCAGGGGCACAGCCCCAGCATTTT. This encodes CASSLKAGAQPQHF.

This clone was detected a few times. The chain recombines TRBV7-6 with TRBJ2-5; 16 bases line up with TRBD2. Trimming took 5 bases from V and 5 from J; bases not matched to a gene: 5. CDR3 length equals 16 residues. In germline, CDR1 is SGHVS, CDR2 FNYEAQ. The CDR3 DNA follows: TGTGCCAGCAGCGCGGGACTAGCGGGGGGGCGCGAGACCCAGTACTTC. It codes for CASSAGLAGGRETQYF.

The rearrangement links TRBV10-3 to TRBJ1-2, with 8 bases identical to TRBD1. V trimming: 5 bases; J trimming: 7 bases; junction bases outside the gene matches: 6. This CDR3 has 13 amino acids. Germline CDR1 is ENHRY and CDR2 is SYGVKD. CDR3 amino acids: CAISTGTGLGYTF. The CDR3 DNA is TGTGCCATCAGTACCGGGACAGGACTTGGCTACACCTTC.

A word on this clone: This specimen includes other DNA sequences encoding the same CDR3. The J gene is TRBJ2-3, the V gene TRBV15; D gene uncertain. CDR3 length equals 12 residues. V dropped 0 bases and J dropped 6 bases, with 4 bases sitting between them. Germline lookup yields CDR1 LNHNV and CDR2 YYDKDF (reference sequence). CDR3 in amino acids: CATSRDRDTQYF. For the CDR3, the DNA is TGTGCCACCAGCAGAGATAGGGATACGCAGTATTTT.

This clone was observed a few times. This chain connects TRBV5-4 to TRBJ1-2; 7 bases align to TRBD1. CDR1 is SGHNT, CDR2 YYREEE, per germline (reference sequence). The V gene end was trimmed by 4 bases and the J gene end by 7 bases; junction bases not matched to a gene: 10. This CDR3 has 14 amino acids. The CDR3 is CASSGPGTASGYTF. The CDR3 DNA is TGTGCCAGCAGCGGGCCAGGGACAGCCAGTGGCTACACCTTC.

This chain uses TRBV4-3 with TRBJ2-5; 13 bases are a match to TRBD2. V lost 0 bases, J lost 2 bases, and 0 bases stayed unmatched. Germline loops: CDR1 LGHNA, CDR2 YSLEER. The CDR3 spans 16 residues. This CDR3 is CASSQETSGGQETQYF. CDR3 nucleotide sequence: TGCGCCAGCAGCCAAGAGACTAGCGGGGGGCAAGAGACCCAGTACTTC.

This clone was detected a few times. This chain uses TRBV5-4 with TRBJ2-7; TRBD2 might be the D (6 bases). CDR3 length equals 18 residues. V was shortened by 4 bases and J by 3 bases, with 26 bases between the two germline ends. CDR1 is SGHNT, CDR2 YYREEE, per germline (reference sequence). CDR3 coding DNA: TGTGCCAGCAGCCCCGGGACTCTCTCAGACGCGATGTACTACGAGCAGTACTTC. Protein sequence: CASSPGTLSDAMYYEQYF.

The rearrangement uses TRBV11-1 and TRBJ2-1, with TRBD2 matching 12 bases. Germline trimming cut 5 bases from V and 15 bases from J; bases unmatched to any gene: 8. Germline values: CDR1 SGHAT, CDR2 FQDESV (reference sequence). The CDR3 has 13 residues. The DNA for the CDR3 is TGTGCCAGCAGCGTGCGACTAGCGGGAGCACTGTTCTTC. It codes for CASSVRLAGALFF.

The CDR3 spells CASSLRPPNSNQPQHF. The CDR3 DNA is TGTGCCAGCAGCCTGAGGCCGCCGAATAGCAATCAGCCCCAGCATTTT. The rearrangement joins TRBV7-2 to TRBJ1-5; D not certain. V lost 5 bases and J 0 bases, leaving 14 bases between the germline ends. The CDR3 is made up of 16 amino acids. CDR1 and CDR2 (germline): SGHTA, FQGNSA.

The chain combines TRBV7-9 with TRBJ1-1; D is undetermined. The germline V gene has CDR1 SEHNR and CDR2 FQNEAQ (reference sequence). The CDR3 spans 13 residues. The V gene lost 7 bases and the J gene lost 1 base, with 10 bases spanning the gap. The CDR3 nucleotides are TGTGCCAGCACCTGGGCTACGAACACTGAAGCTTTCTTT. Translated, it gives CASTWATNTEAFF.

This clone was picked up a small number of times. The chain joins TRBV7-9 to TRBJ1-1; D unclear. Germline CDR1 SEHNR, CDR2 FQNEAQ (reference sequence). The CDR3 extends over 14 amino acids. V lost 1 base to trimming and J lost 6 bases, with 12 bases between them. The CDR3 sequence is CASSLDKQRPEAFF. Written as DNA, the CDR3 is TGTGCCAGCAGCTTAGACAAACAAAGACCTGAAGCTTTCTTT.

The chain has TRBV9 and TRBJ2-2, with TRBD2 matching 9 bases. This CDR3 spans 15 amino acids. Per the germline V gene, CDR1 is SGDLS and CDR2 is YYNGEE. The V segment lost 0 bases and the J segment 6 bases; nucleotides outside the gene matches: 3. The CDR3 coding sequence is TGTGCCAGCAGCGTAGGGGGACTAGCTGCCGGGGAGCTGTTTTTT. It is translated as CASSVGGLAAGELFF.

The chain couples TRBV20-1 to TRBJ1-2; a possible D gene is TRBD1 (5 bases). CDR1 and CDR2 (germline): DFQATT, SNEGSKA (reference sequence). The V and J ends lost 4 bases and 8 bases respectively, with 11 bases between them. The CDR3 totals 11 residues. The chain's CDR3 is CSATGTGGYTF. Written as DNA, the CDR3 is TGCAGTGCTACCGGGACGGGAGGCTACACCTTC.